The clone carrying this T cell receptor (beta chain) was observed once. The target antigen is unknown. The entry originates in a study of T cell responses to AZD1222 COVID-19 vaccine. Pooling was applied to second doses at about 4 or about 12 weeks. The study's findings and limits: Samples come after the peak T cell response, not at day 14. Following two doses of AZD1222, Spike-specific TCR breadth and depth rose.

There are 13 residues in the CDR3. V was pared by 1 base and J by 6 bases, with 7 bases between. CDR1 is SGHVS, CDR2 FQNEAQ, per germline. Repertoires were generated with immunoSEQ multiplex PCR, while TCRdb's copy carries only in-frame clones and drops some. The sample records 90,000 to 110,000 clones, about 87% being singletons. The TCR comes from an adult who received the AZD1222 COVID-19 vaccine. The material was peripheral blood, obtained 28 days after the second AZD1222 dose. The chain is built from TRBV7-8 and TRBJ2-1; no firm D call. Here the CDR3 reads CASSLGRSNEQFF. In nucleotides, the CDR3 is TGTGCCAGCAGCTTAGGCAGGAGCAATGAGCAGTTCTTC. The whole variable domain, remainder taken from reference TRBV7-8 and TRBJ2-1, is GAGVSQSPRYKVAKRGQDVALRCDPISGHVSLFWYQQALGQGPEFLTYFQNEAQLDKSGLPSDRFFAERPEGSVSTLKIQRTQQEDSAVYLCASSLGRSNEQFFGPGTRLTVL.